Included here is one T cell receptor beta chain sequence, with context. This specimen comes from a study of blood T cell repertoires in COVID-19. Overall study: Researchers got acute and convalescent COVID-19 samples from the United States, Italy and Spain. Sources were T cells, B-cell-depleted T cells, or PBMCs; the material itself was cDNA or gDNA.

In the original processing: It was from reference gene primer amplification that nucleated cell counts were estimated. Clones were sequenced by immunoSEQ multiplex PCR, and TCRdb holds only the in-frame ones, with some missing. For V, J and clone size, that table is used; D and trimming come from the DNA. Of 35,000 to 45,000 clones in the sample, roughly 90% were seen once. The sequence came from a human donor in a cohort sampled during active COVID-19. The sample was peripheral blood.

CDR3 sequence: CASSISGGGINEQFF. Here the CDR3 DNA reads TGTGCCAGTAGTATCAGCGGGGGGGGGATCAATGAGCAGTTCTTC. The V call is TRBV19, the J call TRBJ2-1; TRBD2 aligns across 10 bases. V shed 3 bases, J shed 6 bases, and the junction held 5 bases outside the gene matches. Germline V gene lookup returns CDR1 LNHDA and CDR2 SQIVND (reference sequence). The CDR3 has 15 amino acids.